These 8 T cell receptor beta chains originate from one sample sequenced in a study of blood T cell repertoires in COVID-19. Profiled with immunoSEQ multiplex PCR; TCRdb holds only in-frame clones, not every one. This table holds over 95,000 clones, around 89% found once. The sequenced sample was peripheral blood. These receptors were collected from a human donor with acute or convalescent COVID-19. The donor label of this sample is uncertain.

The rearrangement uses TRBV18 and TRBJ2-2; the D gene is possibly TRBD2 (7 bases). Germline V lookup: CDR1 KGHSH, CDR2 LQKENI. Trimming removed 2 bases from V and 3 bases from J, with 10 bases in between. This CDR3 is built from 15 residues. The CDR3 spells CASSPREGDTGELFF. The CDR3 region has the DNA TGTGCCAGCTCACCAAGGGAGGGGGACACCGGGGAGCTGTTTTTT.

This chain links TRBV28 with TRBJ1-5; D is uncertain. Trimming removed 3 bases at V and 1 base at J, with 7 bases between. This CDR3 comprises 14 residues. Germline V gives CDR1 MDHEN, CDR2 SYDVKM. The CDR3 bases are TGTGCCAGCAGTTTTCTCCTGAGCAATCAGCCCCAGCATTTT. Translated: CASSFLLSNQPQHF.

Here the CDR3 reads CPTRRLAGVSTDTQYF. In DNA form, the CDR3 reads TGCCCCACCAGACGACTAGCGGGAGTCTCCACAGATACGCAGTATTTT. This chain joins TRBV4-1 and TRBJ2-3; 12 bases map to TRBD2. The CDR3 is made up of 16 amino acids. The germline V gene encodes CDR1 MGHRA and CDR2 YSYEKL.

The gene calls are TRBV15 and TRBJ1-2; D uncertain. The CDR3 runs 14 residues. V was trimmed by 0 bases and J by 4 bases, leaving 9 bases between them. Germline V CDR1 and CDR2: LNHNV, YYDKDF (reference sequence). DNA of the CDR3: TGTGCCACCAGCAGAGAGAGGGTGGGCTATGGCTACACCTTC. Translated, it gives CATSRERVGYGYTF.

This sequence joins TRBV7-2 and TRBJ2-7, with 10 bases aligning to TRBD2. Germline V CDR1 and CDR2: SGHTA, FQGNSA. The ends lost 1 base at V and 5 bases at J; junction bases unmatched: 5. The CDR3 contains 15 residues. CDR3 in DNA: TGTGCCAGCAGCTTAGGCGCTAGCGGGAGCAACGAGCAGTACTTC. Its translation is CASSLGASGSNEQYF.

The chain joins TRBV14 to TRBJ2-1; weak D call: TRBD1 (6 bases). Germline loops: CDR1 SGHDN, CDR2 FVKESK. V lost 2 bases and J 7 bases, leaving 15 bases between the germline ends. The CDR3 covers 15 residues. In nucleotides, the CDR3 is TGTGCCAGCAGCCAATTTCGGCCAGGGGATAATGAGCAGTTCTTC. Residues: CASSQFRPGDNEQFF. The full variable domain, its missing parts supplied by reference TRBV14 and TRBJ2-1, is EAGVTQFPSHSVIEKGQTVTLRCDPISGHDNLYWYRRVMGKEIKFLLHFVKESKQDESGMPNNRFLAERTGGTYSTLKVQPAELEDSGVYFCASSQFRPGDNEQFFGPGTRLTVL.

J is TRBJ1-5 and V is TRBV5-4; unclear D gene. The CDR3 totals 13 residues. The V gene lost 3 bases and the J gene lost 5 bases, with 9 bases spanning the gap. The germline CDR1 and CDR2 sequences are SGHNT and YYREEE (reference sequence). CDR3 region: CASSSHQDQPQHF. In nucleotides, the CDR3 is TGTGCCAGCAGCTCACACCAGGATCAGCCCCAGCATTTT. Together with reference TRBV5-4 and TRBJ1-5, the CDR3 gives the full variable domain: ETGVTQSPTHLIKTRGQQVTLRCSSQSGHNTVSWYQQALGQGPQFIFQYYREEENGRGNFPPRFSGLQFPNYSSELNVNALELDDSALYLCASSSHQDQPQHFGDGTRLSIL.

CDR3: CASTETEGNTIYF. CDR3 bases: TGTGCCAGCACGGAGACAGAAGGAAACACCATATATTTT. V and J are TRBV7-9 and TRBJ1-3; weak D call: TRBD1 (5 bases). This CDR3 spans 13 amino acids. V was cut by 7 bases and J by 4 bases, with 11 bases left in between. Germline-derived CDR1 and CDR2 are SEHNR and FQNEAQ (reference sequence).